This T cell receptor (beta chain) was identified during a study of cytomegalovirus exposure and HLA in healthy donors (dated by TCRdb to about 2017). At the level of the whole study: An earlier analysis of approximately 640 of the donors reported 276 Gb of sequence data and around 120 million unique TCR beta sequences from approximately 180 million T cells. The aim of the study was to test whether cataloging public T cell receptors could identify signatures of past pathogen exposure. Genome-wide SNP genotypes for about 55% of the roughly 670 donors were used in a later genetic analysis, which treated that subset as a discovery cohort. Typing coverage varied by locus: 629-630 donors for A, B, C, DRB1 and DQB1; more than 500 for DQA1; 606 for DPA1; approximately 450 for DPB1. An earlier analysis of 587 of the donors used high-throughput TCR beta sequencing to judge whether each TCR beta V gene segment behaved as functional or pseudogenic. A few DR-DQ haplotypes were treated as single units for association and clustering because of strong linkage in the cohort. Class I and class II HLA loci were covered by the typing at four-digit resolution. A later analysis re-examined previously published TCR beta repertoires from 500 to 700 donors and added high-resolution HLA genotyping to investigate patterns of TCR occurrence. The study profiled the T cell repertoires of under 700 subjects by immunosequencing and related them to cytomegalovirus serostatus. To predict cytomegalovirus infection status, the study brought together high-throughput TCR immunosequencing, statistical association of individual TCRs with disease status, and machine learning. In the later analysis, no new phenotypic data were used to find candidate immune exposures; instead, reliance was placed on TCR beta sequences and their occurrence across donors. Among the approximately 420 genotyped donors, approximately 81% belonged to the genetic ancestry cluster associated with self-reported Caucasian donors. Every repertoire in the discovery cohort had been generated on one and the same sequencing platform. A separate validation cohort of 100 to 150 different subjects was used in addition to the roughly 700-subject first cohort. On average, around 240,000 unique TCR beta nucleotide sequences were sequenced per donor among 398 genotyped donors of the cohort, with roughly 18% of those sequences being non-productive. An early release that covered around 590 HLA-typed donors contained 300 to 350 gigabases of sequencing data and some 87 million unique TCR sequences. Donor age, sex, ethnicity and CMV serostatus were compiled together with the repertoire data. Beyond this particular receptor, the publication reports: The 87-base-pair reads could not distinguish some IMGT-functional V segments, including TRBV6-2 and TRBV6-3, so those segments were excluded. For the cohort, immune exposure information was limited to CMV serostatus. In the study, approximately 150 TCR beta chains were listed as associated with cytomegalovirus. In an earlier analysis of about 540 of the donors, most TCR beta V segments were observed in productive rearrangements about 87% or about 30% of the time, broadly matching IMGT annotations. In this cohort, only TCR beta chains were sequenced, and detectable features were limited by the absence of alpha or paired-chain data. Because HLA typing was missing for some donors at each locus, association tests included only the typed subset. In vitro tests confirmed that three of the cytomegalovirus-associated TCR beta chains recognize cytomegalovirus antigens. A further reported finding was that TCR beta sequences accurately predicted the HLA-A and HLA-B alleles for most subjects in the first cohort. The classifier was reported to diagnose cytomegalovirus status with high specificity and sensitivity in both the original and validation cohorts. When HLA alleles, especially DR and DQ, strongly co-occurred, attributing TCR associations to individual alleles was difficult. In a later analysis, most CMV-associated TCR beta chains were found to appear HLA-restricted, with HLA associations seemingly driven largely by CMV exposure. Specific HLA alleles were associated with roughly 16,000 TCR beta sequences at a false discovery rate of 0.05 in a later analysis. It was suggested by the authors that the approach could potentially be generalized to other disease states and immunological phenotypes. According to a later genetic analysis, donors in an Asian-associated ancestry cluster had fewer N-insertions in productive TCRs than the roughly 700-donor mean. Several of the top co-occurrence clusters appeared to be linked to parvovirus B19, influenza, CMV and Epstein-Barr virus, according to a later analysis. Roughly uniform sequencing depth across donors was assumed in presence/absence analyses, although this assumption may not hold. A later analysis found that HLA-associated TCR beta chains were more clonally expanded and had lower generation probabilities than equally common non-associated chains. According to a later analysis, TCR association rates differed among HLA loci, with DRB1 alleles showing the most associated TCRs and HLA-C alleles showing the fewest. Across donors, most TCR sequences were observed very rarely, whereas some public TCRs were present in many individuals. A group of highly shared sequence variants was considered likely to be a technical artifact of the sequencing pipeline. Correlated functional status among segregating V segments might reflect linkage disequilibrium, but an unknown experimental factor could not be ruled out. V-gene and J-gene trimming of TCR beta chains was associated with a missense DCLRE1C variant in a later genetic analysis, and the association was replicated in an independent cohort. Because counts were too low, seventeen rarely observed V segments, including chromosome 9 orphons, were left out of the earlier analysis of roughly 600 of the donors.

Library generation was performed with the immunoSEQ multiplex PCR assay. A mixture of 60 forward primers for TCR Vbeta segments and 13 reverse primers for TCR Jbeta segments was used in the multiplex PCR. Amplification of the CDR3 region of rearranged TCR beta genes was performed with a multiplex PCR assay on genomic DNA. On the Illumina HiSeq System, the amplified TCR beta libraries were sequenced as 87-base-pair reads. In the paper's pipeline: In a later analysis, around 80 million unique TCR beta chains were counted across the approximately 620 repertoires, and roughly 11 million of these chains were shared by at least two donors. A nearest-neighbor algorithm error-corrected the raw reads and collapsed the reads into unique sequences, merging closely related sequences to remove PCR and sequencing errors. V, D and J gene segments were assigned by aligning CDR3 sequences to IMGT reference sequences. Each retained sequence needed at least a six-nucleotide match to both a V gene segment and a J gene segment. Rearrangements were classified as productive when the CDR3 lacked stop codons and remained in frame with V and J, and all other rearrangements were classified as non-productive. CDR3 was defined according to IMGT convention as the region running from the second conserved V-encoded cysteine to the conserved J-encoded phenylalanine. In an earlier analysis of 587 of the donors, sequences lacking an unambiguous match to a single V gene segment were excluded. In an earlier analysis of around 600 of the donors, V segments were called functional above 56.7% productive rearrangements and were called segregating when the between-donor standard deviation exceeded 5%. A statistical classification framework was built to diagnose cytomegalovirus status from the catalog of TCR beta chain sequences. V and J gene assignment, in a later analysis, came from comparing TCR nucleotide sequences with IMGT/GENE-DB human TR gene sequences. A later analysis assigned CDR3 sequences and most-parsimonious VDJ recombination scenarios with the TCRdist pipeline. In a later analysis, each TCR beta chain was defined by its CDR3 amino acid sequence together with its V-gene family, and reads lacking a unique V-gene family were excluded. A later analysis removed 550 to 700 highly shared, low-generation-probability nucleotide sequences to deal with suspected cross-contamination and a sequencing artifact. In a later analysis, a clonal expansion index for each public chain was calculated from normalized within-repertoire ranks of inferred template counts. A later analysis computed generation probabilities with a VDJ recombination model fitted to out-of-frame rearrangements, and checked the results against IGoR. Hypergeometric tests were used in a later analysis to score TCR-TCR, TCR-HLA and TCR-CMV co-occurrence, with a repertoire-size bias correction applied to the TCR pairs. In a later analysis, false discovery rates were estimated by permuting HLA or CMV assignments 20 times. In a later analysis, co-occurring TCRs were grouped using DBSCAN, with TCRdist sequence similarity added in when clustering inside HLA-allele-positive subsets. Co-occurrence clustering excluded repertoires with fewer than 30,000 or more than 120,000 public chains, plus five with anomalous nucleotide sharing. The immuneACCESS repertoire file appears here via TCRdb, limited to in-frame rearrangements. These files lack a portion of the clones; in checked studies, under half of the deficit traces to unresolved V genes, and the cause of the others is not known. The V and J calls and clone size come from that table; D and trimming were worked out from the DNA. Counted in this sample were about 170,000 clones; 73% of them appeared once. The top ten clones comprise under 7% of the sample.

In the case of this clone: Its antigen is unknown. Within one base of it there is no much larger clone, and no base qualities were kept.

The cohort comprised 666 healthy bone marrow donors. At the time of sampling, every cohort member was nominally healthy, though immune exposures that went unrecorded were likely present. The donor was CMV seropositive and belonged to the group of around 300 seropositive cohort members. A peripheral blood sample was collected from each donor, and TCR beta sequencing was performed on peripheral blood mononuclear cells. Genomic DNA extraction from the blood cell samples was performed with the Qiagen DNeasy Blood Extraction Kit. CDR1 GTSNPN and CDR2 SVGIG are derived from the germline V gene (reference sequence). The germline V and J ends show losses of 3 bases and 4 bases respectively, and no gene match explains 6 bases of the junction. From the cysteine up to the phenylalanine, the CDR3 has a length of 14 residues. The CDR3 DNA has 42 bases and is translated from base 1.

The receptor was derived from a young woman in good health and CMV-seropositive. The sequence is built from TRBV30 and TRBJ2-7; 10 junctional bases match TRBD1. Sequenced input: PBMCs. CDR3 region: CAWSLGTGEYEQYF. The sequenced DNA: TGTGCCTGGAGCCTGGGGACAGGGGAATACGAGCAGTACTTC.